The present T cell receptor beta chain was sequenced within a study of T cells in Graves' hyperthyroidism and ophthalmopathy. Trimming took off 6 bases at V and 3 bases at J, with 12 bases between the two ends. The CDR3 totals 13 residues. The CDR3 regions of TCR beta were amplified from RNA transcripts. Initially, a first-round RT-PCR of the TCR CDR3 employed the HTBI primer set. MiXCR, run by TCRdb on the multiplex PCR reads, gives a single entry per CDR3 protein. The top ten clones hold less than 15% of a sample with around 450,000 distinct CDR3 sequences, about 15% of them seen once. Diagnoses used clinical symptoms, serum thyroxine and TRAb, thyroid ultrasound and orbital computed tomography. This clonotype was counted at least ten times.

The clonotype comes from a woman younger than 30 with Graves' hyperthyroidism. The chain links TRBV12-3 or TRBV12-4 to TRBJ2-7; no firm D call. The specimen sequenced was blood. The CDR3 sequence: CASSNQIRYEQYF. The DNA for the CDR3 is TGTGCCAGCAGCAATCAGATTCGCTACGAGCAGTACTTC.